The clone carrying this TCR beta chain was detected a few times. Its specificity is not known. The germline V gene has CDR1 MNHNS and CDR2 SASEGT. With 4 bases clipped from V and 1 base from J, the junction kept 12 bases outside the gene matches. This CDR3 has 20 residues. The entry originates in a study of identifying expanded T cells in peripheral blood. Sequenced by immunoSEQ multiplex PCR; TCRdb stores in-frame clones only, minus some. Here the sample spans more than 55,000 clones, around 87% being singletons. Collection occurred without any documented infections or immune events in donors. Overall study findings and caveats: Clone count variance between roughly 2-week samples rose with total template count. Technical replicates showed approximately 1.2 changed clones; two weeks roughly 18; four weeks 19.

Sequenced material: blood. The TCR sequence derives from a person aged 18 to 70 in good health. The rearrangement uses TRBV6-1 and TRBJ2-3; TRBD2 matches 15 bases. The CDR3 region has the DNA TGTGCCAGCAGTGCCTCCAGGACTAGCGGGGGGGCCCCTCGCACAGATACGCAGTATTTT. Encoded protein: CASSASRTSGGAPRTDTQYF.